The text below deals with one TCR beta chain. The sample belongs to a study of blood T cell repertoires in COVID-19. Study background: Researchers got acute and convalescent COVID-19 samples from the United States, Italy and Spain.

In the original workflow: Estimated nucleated cell counts came from reference gene primer amplification. The method was immunoSEQ multiplex PCR; TCRdb's version includes in-frame clones alone and lacks a portion of them. The DNA was the basis for D and trimming; V, J and clone size are from that table. The sample holds around 27,000 clones; approximately 80% are singletons and the top ten take roughly 27%. This CDR3 spans 15 amino acids. Germline V gene data show CDR1 as KGHDR and CDR2 as SFDVKD. The ends lost 5 bases at V and 5 bases at J; junction bases unmatched: 7. Input material: peripheral blood. The V and J genes are TRBV24-1 and TRBJ2-3, with 9 nucleotides matching TRBD1. This receptor was identified in a man in his 70s with active COVID-19. The CDR3: CATSGGTGQGDTQYF. As DNA, the CDR3 is TGTGCCACCAGTGGGGGGACAGGGCAGGGAGATACGCAGTATTTT.